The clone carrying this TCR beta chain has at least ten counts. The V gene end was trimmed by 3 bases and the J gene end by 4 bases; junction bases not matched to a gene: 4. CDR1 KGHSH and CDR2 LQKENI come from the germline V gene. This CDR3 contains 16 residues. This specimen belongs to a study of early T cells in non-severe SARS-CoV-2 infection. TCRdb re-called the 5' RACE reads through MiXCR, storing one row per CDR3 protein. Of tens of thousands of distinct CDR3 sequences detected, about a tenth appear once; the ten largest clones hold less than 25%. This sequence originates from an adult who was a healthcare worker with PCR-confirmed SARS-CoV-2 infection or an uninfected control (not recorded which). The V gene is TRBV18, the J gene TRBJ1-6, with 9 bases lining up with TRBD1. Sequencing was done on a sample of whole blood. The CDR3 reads CASSPTGGPYNSPLHF. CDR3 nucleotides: TGTGCCAGCTCACCTACAGGGGGCCCTTATAATTCACCCCTCCACTTT.